This entry describes one T cell receptor beta chain. Its antigen is as yet unknown. This specimen comes from a study of vaccination effects on CD4 cells after COVID-19. Sequencing used immunoSEQ multiplex PCR; TCRdb keeps in-frame clones, though not all of them. Of about 72,000 clones detected, 81% appear once; the ten largest clones hold 1.2%. Germline CDR1 reads KGHDR; CDR2 reads SFDVKD. Trimming removed 0 bases from V and 6 bases from J; junction bases left unmatched: 3. The CDR3 length is 15 residues. Peptide-pool stimulation followed by sequencing identified expanded antigen-specific CD4+ clonotypes in the ViraFEST assay. Following an approximately 11-day culture, CD4+ T cells were purified. Participants were vaccinated with two doses of either the BNT162b2 or mRNA-1273 vaccine.

The TCR comes from a human donor who received a COVID-19 vaccine. Sequencing was performed on CD4+ T cells from PBMCs cultured with HCoV-229E spike peptides, taken after COVID-19 vaccination. This rearrangement joins TRBV24-1 to TRBJ2-2; 7 bases align to TRBD1. Written as DNA, the CDR3 is TGTGCCACCAGTGATTTGCGGCAGGGGGCCGGGGAGCTGTTTTTT. It is translated as CATSDLRQGAGELFF.